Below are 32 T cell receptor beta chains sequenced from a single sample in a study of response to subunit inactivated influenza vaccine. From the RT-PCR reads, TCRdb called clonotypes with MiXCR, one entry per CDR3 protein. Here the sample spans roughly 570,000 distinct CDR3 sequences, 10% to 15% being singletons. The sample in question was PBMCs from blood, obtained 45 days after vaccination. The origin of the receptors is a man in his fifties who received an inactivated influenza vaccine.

This chain's CDR3 is CATKLNTEAFF. The DNA of the CDR3 is TGTGCAACCAAATTGAACACTGAAGCTTTCTTT. The genes are TRBV7-9 and TRBJ1-1; no reliable D call. CDR3 length equals 11 residues. CDR1 SEHNR and CDR2 FQNEAQ come from the germline V gene (reference sequence).

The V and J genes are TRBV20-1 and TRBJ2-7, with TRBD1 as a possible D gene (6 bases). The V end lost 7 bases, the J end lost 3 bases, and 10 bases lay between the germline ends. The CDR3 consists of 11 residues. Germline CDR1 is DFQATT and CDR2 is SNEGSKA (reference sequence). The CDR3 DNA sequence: TGCAGTGGGTCGGACAGCTACGAGCAGTACTTC. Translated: CSGSDSYEQYF.

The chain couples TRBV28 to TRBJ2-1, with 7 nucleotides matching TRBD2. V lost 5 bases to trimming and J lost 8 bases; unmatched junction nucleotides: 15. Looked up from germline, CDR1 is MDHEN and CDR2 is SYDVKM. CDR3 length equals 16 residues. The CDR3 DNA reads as TGTGCCAGCAGTCCCTTCGAGGCGGGAGAGGACGATGAGCAGTTCTTC. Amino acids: CASSPFEAGEDDEQFF.

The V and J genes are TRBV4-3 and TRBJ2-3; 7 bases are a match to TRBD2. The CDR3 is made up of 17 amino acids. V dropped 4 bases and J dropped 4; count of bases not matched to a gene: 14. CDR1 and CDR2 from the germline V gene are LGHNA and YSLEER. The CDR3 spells CASSPFSQAGFADTQYF. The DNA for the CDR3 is TGCGCCAGCAGCCCTTTTTCCCAAGCGGGGTTTGCAGATACGCAGTATTTT.

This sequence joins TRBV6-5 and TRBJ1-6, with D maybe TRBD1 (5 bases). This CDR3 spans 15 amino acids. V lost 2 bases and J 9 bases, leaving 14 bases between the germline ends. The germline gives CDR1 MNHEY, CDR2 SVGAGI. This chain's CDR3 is CASSYRDFQVSPLHF. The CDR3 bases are TGTGCCAGCAGTTACCGGGACTTCCAAGTTTCACCCCTCCACTTT.

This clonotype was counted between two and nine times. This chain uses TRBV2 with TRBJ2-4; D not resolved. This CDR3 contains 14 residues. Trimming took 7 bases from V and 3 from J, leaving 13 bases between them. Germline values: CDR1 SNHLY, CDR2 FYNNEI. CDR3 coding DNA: TGTGCCAGCACCCTGGACGGTGACAAAAACATTCAGTACTTC. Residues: CASTLDGDKNIQYF.

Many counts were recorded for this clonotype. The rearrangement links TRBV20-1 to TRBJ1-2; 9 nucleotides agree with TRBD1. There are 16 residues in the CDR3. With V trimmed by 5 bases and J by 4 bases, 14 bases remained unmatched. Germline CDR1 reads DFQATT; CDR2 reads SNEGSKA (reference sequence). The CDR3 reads CSAGPQGAIKAYGYTF. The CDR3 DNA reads TGCAGTGCTGGACCACAGGGGGCTATAAAGGCCTATGGCTACACCTTC.

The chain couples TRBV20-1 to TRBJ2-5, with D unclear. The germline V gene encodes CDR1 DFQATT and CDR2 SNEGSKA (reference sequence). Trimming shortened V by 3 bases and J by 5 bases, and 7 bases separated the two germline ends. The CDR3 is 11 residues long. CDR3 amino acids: CSASRAETQYF. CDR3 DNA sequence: TGCAGTGCTAGTAGGGCCGAGACCCAGTACTTC.

The CDR3 nucleotides are TGCAGTGCTAGAGATGGTCTAGCGGACCTTGGGGAGCAGTACTTC. Translating gives CSARDGLADLGEQYF. The J gene is TRBJ2-7, the V gene TRBV20-1; 7 nucleotides line up with TRBD2. The junction had 12 bases not matched to a gene; V was cut back by 0 bases and J by 7 bases. CDR3 length: 15 amino acids. CDR1 DFQATT and CDR2 SNEGSKA come from the germline V gene (reference sequence).

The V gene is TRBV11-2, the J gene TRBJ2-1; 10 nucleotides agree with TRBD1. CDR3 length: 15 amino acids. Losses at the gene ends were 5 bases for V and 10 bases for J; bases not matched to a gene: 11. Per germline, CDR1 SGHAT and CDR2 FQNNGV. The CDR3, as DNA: TGTGCCAGCAGCATTAGGCGAGGGACAGGGGCCGAGCAGTTCTTC. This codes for CASSIRRGTGAEQFF.

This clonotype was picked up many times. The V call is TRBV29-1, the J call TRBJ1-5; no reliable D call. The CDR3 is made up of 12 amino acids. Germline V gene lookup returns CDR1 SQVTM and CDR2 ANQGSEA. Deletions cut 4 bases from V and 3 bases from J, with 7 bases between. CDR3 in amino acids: CSVGADNQPQHF. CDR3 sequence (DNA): TGCAGCGTTGGGGCAGACAATCAGCCCCAGCATTTT.

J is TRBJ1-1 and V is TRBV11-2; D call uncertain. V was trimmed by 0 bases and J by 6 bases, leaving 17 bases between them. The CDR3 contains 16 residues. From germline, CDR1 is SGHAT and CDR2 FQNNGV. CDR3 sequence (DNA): TGTGCCAGCAGCTTAGAGGCAGGCAGCCCTTTCTCTGAAGCTTTCTTT. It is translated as CASSLEAGSPFSEAFF.

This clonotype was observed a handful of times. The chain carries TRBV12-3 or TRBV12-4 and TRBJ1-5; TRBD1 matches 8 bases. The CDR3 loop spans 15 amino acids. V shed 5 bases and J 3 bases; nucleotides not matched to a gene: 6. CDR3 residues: CASSPRQGINQPQHF. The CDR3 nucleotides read TGTGCCAGCAGTCCCCGACAGGGGATCAATCAGCCCCAGCATTTT.

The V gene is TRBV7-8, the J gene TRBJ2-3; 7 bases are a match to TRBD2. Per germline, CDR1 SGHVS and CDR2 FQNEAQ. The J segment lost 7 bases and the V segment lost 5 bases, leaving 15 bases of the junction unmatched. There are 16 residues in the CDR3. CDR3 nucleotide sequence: TGTGCCAGCAGCACGGGGGAGCGGGGCACCACTTATACGCAGTATTTT. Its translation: CASSTGERGTTYTQYF.

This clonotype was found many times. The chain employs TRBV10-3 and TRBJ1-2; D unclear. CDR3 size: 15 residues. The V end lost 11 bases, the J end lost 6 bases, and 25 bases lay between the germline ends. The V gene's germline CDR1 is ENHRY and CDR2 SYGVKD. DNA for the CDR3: TGTGCCGCAGAAGCAGCAGTCGCGGGGATTAATGGCTACACCTTC. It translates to CAAEAAVAGINGYTF.

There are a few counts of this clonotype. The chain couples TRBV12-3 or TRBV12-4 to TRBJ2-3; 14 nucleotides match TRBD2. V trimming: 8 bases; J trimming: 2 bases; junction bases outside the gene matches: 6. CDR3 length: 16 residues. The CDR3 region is CASLSGLAGVTDTQYF. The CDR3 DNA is TGTGCCAGCCTCTCGGGACTAGCGGGGGTCACAGATACGCAGTATTTT.

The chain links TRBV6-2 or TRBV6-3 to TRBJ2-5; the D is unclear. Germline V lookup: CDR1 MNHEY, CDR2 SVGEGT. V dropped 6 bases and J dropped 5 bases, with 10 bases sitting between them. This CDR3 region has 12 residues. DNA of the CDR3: TGTGCCAGCAGGGGTACCGTGGAGACCCAGTACTTC. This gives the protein CASRGTVETQYF.

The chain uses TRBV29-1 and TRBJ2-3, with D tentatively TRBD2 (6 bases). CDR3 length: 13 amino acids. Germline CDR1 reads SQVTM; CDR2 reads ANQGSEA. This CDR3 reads CSGAGPNTDTQYF. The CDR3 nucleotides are TGCAGTGGAGCGGGTCCCAACACAGATACGCAGTATTTT.

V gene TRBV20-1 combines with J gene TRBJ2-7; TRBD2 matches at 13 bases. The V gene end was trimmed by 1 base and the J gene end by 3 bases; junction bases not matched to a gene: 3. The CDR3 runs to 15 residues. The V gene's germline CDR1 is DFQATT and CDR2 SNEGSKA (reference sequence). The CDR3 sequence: CSARGLAGGFYEQYF. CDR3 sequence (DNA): TGCAGTGCTAGAGGACTAGCGGGGGGCTTCTACGAGCAGTACTTC.

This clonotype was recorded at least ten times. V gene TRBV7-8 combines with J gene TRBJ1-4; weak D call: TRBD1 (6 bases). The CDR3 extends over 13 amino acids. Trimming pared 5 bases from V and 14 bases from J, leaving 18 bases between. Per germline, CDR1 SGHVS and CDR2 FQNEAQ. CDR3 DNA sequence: TGTGCCAGCAGCCTCCAGGCTTACCAGGGGCTGTTTTTT. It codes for CASSLQAYQGLFF. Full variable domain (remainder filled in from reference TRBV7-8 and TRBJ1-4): GAGVSQSPRYKVAKRGQDVALRCDPISGHVSLFWYQQALGQGPEFLTYFQNEAQLDKSGLPSDRFFAERPEGSVSTLKIQRTQQEDSAVYLCASSLQAYQGLFFGSGTQLSVL.

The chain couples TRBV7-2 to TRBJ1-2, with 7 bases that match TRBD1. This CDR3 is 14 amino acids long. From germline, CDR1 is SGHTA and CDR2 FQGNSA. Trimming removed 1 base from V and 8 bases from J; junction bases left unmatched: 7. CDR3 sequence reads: CASSLVGLGGGYTF. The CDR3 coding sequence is TGTGCCAGCAGCTTAGTAGGCTTAGGGGGCGGCTACACCTTC.

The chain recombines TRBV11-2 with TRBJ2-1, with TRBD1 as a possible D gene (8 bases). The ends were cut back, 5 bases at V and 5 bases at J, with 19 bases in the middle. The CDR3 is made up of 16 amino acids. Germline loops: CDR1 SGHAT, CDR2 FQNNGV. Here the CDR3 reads CASSPTGGGPHNEQFF. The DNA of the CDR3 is TGTGCCAGCAGCCCCACAGGGGGAGGGCCTCACAATGAGCAGTTCTTC.

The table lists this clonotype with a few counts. The CDR3 protein is CASSSGQGAYNSPLHF. The DNA for the CDR3 is TGTGCCAGCAGTTCCGGACAGGGGGCCTATAATTCACCCCTCCACTTT. The genes are TRBV12-3 or TRBV12-4 and TRBJ1-6, with 10 positions matching TRBD1. The V segment lost 4 bases and the J segment 2 bases; nucleotides outside the gene matches: 2. The CDR3 sequence is 16 residues long.

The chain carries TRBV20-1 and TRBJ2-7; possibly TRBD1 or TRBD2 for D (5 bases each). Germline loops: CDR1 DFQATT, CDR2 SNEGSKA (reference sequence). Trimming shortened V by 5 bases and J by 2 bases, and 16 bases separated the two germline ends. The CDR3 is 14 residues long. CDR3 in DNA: TGCAGTGCTGCCGGGACGGTGAGTACCTACGAGCAGTACTTC. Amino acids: CSAAGTVSTYEQYF.

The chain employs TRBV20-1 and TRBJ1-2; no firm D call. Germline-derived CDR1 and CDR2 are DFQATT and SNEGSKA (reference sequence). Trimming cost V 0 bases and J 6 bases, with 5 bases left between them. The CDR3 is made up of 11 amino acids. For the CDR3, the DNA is TGCAGTGCTAGAGAAGTGAATGGCTACACCTTC. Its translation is CSAREVNGYTF.

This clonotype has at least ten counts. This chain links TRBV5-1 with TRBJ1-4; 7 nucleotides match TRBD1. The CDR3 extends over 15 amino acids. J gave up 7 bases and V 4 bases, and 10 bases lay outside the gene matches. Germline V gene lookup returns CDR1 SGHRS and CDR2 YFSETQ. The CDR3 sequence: CASSRSRGHGEKLFF. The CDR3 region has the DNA TGCGCCAGCAGCCGCTCTAGGGGGCATGGTGAAAAACTGTTTTTT. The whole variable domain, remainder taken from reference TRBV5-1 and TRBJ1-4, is KAGVTQTPRYLIKTRGQQVTLSCSPISGHRSVSWYQQTPGQGLQFLFEYFSETQRNKGNFPGRFSGRQFSNSRSEMNVSTLELGDSALYLCASSRSRGHGEKLFFGSGTQLSVL.

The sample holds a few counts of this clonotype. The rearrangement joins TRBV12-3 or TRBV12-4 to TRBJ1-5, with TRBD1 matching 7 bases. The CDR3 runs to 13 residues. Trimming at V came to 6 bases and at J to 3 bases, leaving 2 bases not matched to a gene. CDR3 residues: CASRQGPNQPQHF. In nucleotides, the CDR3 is TGTGCCAGCAGACAGGGGCCCAATCAGCCCCAGCATTTT.

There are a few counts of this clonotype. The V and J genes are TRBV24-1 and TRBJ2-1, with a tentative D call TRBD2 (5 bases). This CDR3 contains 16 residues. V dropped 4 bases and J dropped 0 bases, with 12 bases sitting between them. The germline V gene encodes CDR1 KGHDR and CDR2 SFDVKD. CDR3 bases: TGTGCCACCAGTGAGTCGACTATAAGCTCCTACAATGAGCAGTTCTTC. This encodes CATSESTISSYNEQFF.

The CDR3 protein is CATFQDGFSGANVLTF. DNA of the CDR3: TGTGCCACCTTCCAGGACGGATTCTCTGGGGCCAACGTCCTGACTTTC. V gene TRBV10-3 combines with J gene TRBJ2-6; D is uncertain. Germline assignment: CDR1 ENHRY and CDR2 SYGVKD. The ends were cut back, 10 bases at V and 0 bases at J, with 16 bases in the middle. The CDR3 loop spans 16 amino acids.

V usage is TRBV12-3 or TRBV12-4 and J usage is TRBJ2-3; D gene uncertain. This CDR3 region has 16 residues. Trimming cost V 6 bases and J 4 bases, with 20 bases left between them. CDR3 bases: TGTGCCAGCAGCAATCGTGGTGGCGGTATATCAGATACGCAGTATTTT. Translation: CASSNRGGGISDTQYF.

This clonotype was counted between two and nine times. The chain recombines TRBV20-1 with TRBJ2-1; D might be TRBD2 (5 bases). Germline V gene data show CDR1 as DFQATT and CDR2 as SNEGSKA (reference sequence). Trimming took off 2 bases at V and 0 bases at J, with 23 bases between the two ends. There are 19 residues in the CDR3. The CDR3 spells CSARKMRVSGGRSYNEQFF. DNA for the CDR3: TGCAGTGCTAGAAAAATGAGGGTGAGCGGAGGCCGCTCCTACAATGAGCAGTTCTTC.

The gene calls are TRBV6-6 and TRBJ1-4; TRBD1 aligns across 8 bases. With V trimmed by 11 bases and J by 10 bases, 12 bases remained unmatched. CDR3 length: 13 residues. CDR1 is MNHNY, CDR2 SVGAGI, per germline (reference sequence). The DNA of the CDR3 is TGTGCCGCAGGACAGGGTGGTTTAGGAAAACTGTTTTTT. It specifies CAAGQGGLGKLFF.